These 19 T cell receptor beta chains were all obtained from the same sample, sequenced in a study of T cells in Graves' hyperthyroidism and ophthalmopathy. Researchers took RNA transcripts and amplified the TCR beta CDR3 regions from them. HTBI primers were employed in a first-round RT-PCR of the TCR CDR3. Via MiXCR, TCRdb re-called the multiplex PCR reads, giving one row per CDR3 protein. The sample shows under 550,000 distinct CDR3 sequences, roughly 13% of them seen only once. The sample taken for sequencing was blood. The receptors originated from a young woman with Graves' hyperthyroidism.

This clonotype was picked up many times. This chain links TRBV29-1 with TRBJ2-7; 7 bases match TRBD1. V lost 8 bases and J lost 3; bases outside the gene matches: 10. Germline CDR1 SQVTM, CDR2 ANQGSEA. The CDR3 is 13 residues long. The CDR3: CSYAPGQSYEQYF. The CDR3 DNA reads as TGCAGCTATGCGCCGGGACAGAGCTACGAGCAGTACTTC.

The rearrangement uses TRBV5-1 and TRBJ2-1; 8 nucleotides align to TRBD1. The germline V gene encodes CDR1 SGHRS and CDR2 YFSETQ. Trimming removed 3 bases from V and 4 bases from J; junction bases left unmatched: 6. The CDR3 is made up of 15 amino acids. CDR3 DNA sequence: TGCGCCAGCAGCTCAGGACAGGGAATTTACAATGAGCAGTTCTTC. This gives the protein CASSSGQGIYNEQFF.

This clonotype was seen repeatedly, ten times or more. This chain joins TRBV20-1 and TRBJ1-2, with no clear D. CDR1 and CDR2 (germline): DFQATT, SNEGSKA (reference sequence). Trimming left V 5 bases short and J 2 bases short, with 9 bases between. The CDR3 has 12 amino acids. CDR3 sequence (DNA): TGCAGTGCTGATAGTTTAAACTATGGCTACACCTTC. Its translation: CSADSLNYGYTF.

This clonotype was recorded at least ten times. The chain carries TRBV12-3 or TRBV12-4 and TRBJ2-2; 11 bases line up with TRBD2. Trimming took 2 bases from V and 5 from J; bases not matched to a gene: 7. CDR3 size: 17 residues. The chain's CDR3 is CASSLPFSGRATGELFF. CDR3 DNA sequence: TGTGCCAGCAGTTTACCATTTAGCGGGAGGGCGACCGGGGAGCTGTTTTTT.

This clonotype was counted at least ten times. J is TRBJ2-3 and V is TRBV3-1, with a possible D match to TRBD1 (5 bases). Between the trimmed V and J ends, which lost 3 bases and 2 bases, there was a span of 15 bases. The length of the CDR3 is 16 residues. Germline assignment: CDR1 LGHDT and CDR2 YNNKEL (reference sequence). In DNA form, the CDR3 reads TGTGCCAGCAGCCACGACCGAAACAGGAACACAGATACGCAGTATTTT. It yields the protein CASSHDRNRNTDTQYF.

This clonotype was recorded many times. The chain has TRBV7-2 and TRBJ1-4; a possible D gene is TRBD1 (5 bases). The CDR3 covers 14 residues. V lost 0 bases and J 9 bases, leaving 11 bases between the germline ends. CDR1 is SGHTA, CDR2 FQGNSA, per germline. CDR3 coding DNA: TGTGCCAGCAGCTTAGCTTCGGGGGAGAAAAAACTGTTTTTT. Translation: CASSLASGEKKLFF.

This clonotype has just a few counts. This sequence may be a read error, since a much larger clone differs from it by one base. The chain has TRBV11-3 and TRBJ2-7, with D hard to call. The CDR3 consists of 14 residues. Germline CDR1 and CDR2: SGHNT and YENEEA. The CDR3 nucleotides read TGTGCCGGCAGCTTAGATCGAAATAACTACGAGCAGTACTTC. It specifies CAGSLDRNNYEQYF.

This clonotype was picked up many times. CDR3 bases: TGTGCCAGCAGCTTAGGCCTCGGTGAGCAGTTCTTC. Amino acids: CASSLGLGEQFF. V is TRBV13 and J is TRBJ2-1; D is ambiguous. The CDR3 is made up of 12 amino acids. Trimming shortened V by 0 bases and J by 9 bases, and 6 bases separated the two germline ends. Germline V gene sequence: CDR1 PRHDT, CDR2 FYEKMQ (reference sequence).

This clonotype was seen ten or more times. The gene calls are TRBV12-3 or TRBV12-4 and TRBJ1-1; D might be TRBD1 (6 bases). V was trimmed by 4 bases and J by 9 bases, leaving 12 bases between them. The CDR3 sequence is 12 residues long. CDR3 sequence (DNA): TGTGCCAGCAGTTCCACCGGGACACAAGCTTTCTTT. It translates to CASSSTGTQAFF.

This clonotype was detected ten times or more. The CDR3 coding sequence is TGTGCCAGCAGTGTCAGGGATAGCAATCAGCCCCAGCATTTT. Encoded protein: CASSVRDSNQPQHF. This chain connects TRBV6-1 to TRBJ1-5; a possible D gene is TRBD1 (5 bases). The CDR3 is 14 amino acids. Trimming cost V 4 bases and J 0 bases, with 7 bases left between them. The germline gives CDR1 MNHNS, CDR2 SASEGT.

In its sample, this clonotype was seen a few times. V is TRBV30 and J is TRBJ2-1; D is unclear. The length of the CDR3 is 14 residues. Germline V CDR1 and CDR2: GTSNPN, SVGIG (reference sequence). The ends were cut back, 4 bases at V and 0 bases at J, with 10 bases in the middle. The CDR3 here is CAWNPANSYNEQFF. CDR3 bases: TGTGCCTGGAATCCGGCCAACTCCTACAATGAGCAGTTCTTC.

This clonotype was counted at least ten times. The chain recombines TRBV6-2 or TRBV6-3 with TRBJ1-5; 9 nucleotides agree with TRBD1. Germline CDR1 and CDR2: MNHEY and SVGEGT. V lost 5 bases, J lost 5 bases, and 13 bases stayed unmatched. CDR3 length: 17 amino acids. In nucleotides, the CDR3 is TGTGCCAGCAGTCCCTCAAAACCCGGGACAGGGTATCAGCCCCAGCATTTT. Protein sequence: CASSPSKPGTGYQPQHF.

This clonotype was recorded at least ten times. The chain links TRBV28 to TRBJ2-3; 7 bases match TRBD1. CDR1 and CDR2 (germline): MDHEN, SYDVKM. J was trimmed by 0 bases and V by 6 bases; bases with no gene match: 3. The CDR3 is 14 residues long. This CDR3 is CASSGTDSTDTQYF. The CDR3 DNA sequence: TGTGCCAGCAGCGGGACAGATAGCACAGATACGCAGTATTTT.

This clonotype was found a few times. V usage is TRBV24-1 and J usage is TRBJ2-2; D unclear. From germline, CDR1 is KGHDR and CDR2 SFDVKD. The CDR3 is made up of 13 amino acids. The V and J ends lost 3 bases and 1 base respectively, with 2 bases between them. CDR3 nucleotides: TGTGCCACCAGTGATGTGAACACCGGGGAGCTGTTTTTT. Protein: CATSDVNTGELFF.

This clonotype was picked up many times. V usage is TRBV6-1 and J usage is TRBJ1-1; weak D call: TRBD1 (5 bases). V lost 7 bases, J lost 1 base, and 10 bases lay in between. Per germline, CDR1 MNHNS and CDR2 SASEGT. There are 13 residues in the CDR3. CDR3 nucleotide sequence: TGTGCCAGCAAGACAGCTCCGAACACTGAAGCTTTCTTT. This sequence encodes CASKTAPNTEAFF.

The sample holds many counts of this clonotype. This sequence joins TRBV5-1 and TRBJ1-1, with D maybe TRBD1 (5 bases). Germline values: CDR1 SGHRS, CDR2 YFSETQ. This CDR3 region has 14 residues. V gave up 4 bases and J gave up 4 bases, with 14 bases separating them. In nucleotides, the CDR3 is TGCGCCAGCAGCGCCGGGACCGAGGGCACTGAAGCTTTCTTT. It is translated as CASSAGTEGTEAFF. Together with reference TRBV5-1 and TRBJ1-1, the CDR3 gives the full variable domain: KAGVTQTPRYLIKTRGQQVTLSCSPISGHRSVSWYQQTPGQGLQFLFEYFSETQRNKGNFPGRFSGRQFSNSRSEMNVSTLELGDSALYLCASSAGTEGTEAFFGQGTRLTVV.

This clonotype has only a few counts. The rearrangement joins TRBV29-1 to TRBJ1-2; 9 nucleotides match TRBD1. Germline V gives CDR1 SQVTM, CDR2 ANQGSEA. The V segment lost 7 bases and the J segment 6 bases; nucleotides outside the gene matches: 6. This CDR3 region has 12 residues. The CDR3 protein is CSAPGQGHGYTF. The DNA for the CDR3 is TGCAGCGCCCCGGGACAGGGCCATGGCTACACCTTC.

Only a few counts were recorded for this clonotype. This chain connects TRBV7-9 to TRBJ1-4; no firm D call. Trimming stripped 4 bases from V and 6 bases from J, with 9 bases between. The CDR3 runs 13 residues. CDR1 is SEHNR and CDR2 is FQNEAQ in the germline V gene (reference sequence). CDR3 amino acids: CASSSPLDEKLFF. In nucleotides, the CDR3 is TGTGCCAGCAGCTCCCCGCTGGATGAAAAACTGTTTTTT.

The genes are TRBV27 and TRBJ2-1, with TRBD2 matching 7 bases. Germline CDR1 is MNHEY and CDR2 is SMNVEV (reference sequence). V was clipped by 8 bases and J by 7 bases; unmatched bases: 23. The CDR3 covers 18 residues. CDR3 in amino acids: CASQSGSTVGGSRNEQFF. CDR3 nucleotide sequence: TGTGCCAGCCAATCCGGGAGCACAGTAGGCGGGAGTAGAAATGAGCAGTTCTTC.